A single sample is the source of the 28 T cell receptor beta chains below, sequenced in a study of blood T cells in healthy people across ages. A sample-barcoded 5' primer and a J-beta primer mix were used in a second PCR of roughly 6 to 11 cycles. TCRdb analysed the 5' RACE reads with MiXCR anew, one entry per CDR3 protein. The top ten clones hold over 9% of a sample with about 1.6 million distinct CDR3 sequences, about 31% of them seen once. Sequencing used blood. The origin of the receptors is a woman in her 30s in good health.

The J gene is TRBJ1-1, the V gene TRBV29-1; no clear D. The CDR3 contains 13 residues. Deletions cut 7 bases from V and 1 base from J, with 13 bases between. Germline V gene data show CDR1 as SQVTM and CDR2 as ANQGSEA. CDR3 nucleotide sequence: TGCAGCGCTGCCCCCCTAGAGAACACTGAAGCTTTCTTT. Its protein product is CSAAPLENTEAFF.

With regard to this clonotype: A read error is possible here, since a much larger clone lies one base away. The chain carries TRBV4-1 and TRBJ2-5; D call uncertain. The V end lost 1 base, the J end lost 0 bases, and 24 bases lay between the germline ends. Looked up from germline, CDR1 is MGHRA and CDR2 is YSYEKL. This CDR3 region has 20 residues. This chain's CDR3 is CASSQGIMGAALGDQETQYF. The CDR3 DNA is TGCGCCAGCAGCCAAGGAATAATGGGCGCAGCATTAGGAGACCAAGAGACCCAGTACTTC.

The V gene is TRBV20-1, the J gene TRBJ1-1; 7 bases agree with TRBD1. Germline values: CDR1 DFQATT, CDR2 SNEGSKA (reference sequence). The length of the CDR3 is 12 residues. The V gene end was trimmed by 7 bases and the J gene end by 4 bases; junction bases not matched to a gene: 6. The CDR3 spells CSVTGDSTEAFF. The CDR3 nucleotides are TGCAGTGTCACAGGGGATAGCACTGAAGCTTTCTTT.

This clonotype appeared many times. The chain uses TRBV12-3 or TRBV12-4 and TRBJ2-3; no clear D gene. This CDR3 is built from 15 residues. V lost 6 bases, J lost 4 bases, and 17 bases lay in between. CDR3 DNA sequence: TGTGCCAGCAGCCCCTCTTTTAGAGTCCCAGATACGCAGTATTTT. It is translated as CASSPSFRVPDTQYF.

The J gene is TRBJ1-4, the V gene TRBV25-1; 9 positions match TRBD1. Germline CDR1 and CDR2: MGHDK and SYGVNS. This CDR3 comprises 15 residues. The junction had 7 bases not matched to a gene; V was cut back by 4 bases and J by 7 bases. The CDR3 is CASSAGGQGGEKLFF. CDR3 coding DNA: TGTGCCAGCAGTGCGGGGGGACAGGGTGGTGAAAAACTGTTTTTT.

This clonotype has a count of ten or more. This sequence joins TRBV3-1 and TRBJ1-2, with TRBD1 matching over 7 bases. Per the germline V gene, CDR1 is LGHDT and CDR2 is YNNKEL (reference sequence). The CDR3 consists of 12 residues. V dropped 4 bases and J dropped 8; count of bases not matched to a gene: 4. CDR3: CASSLQDRGYTF. In nucleotides, the CDR3 is TGTGCCAGCAGCCTACAGGACAGGGGCTACACCTTC.

The chain couples TRBV15 to TRBJ2-1, with 12 bases matching TRBD2. Germline V gene sequence: CDR1 LNHNV, CDR2 YYDKDF (reference sequence). The CDR3 sequence is 17 residues long. The trim removed 6 bases at V and 5 bases at J, leaving 11 bases unmatched. The CDR3 reads CATSVLAGGSKHNEQFF. The CDR3 bases are TGTGCCACCAGTGTTCTAGCGGGGGGGTCTAAACACAATGAGCAGTTCTTC.

This clonotype was seen just once. The chain combines TRBV20-1 with TRBJ1-2; D gene ambiguous. The germline V gene encodes CDR1 DFQATT and CDR2 SNEGSKA (reference sequence). The CDR3 spans 12 residues. V shed 3 bases and J shed 4 bases, with 9 bases lying between them. Here the CDR3 reads CSASKGRYGYTF. DNA for the CDR3: TGCAGTGCTAGTAAGGGTCGCTATGGCTACACCTTC.

This clonotype was seen a handful of times. This sequence may be a read error, since a much larger clone differs from it by one base. As DNA, the CDR3 is TGCAGCGTTGCCCGGGACAGGGTAGGGTATGGCTGCACCTTC. Amino acids: CSVARDRVGYGCTF. The chain uses TRBV29-1 and TRBJ1-2, with 9 bases lining up with TRBD1. The length of the CDR3 is 14 residues. Germline CDR1 and CDR2: SQVTM and ANQGSEA.

As to this clonotype: Germline and junction disagree at one end, which may indicate a read error. This rearrangement joins TRBV3-1 to TRBJ2-1, with 12 bases aligning to TRBD2. The CDR3 extends over 16 amino acids. The germline gives CDR1 LGHDT, CDR2 YNNKEL (reference sequence). The CDR3 DNA follows: TGTGCCGGCAGCCGGGAAGGACTAGCGGGACCCAATGAGCAGTTCTTC. Its translation: CAGSREGLAGPNEQFF.

This rearrangement joins TRBV20-1 to TRBJ2-7; possibly TRBD1 for D (5 bases). The CDR3 is 15 amino acids. V was shortened by 3 bases and J by 1 base, with 16 bases between the two germline ends. Germline CDR1 is DFQATT and CDR2 is SNEGSKA (reference sequence). In nucleotides, the CDR3 is TGCAGTGCTAGCCAGGGCCCGAAAACATCCTACGAGCAGTACTTC. Residues: CSASQGPKTSYEQYF.

The chain joins TRBV7-3 to TRBJ1-1; D is uncertain. Between the trimmed V and J ends, which lost 1 base and 4 bases, there was a span of 13 bases. This CDR3 has 15 residues. In germline, CDR1 is SGHTA, CDR2 FQGTGA. CDR3 sequence reads: CASSLIGGQFTEAFF. The CDR3 nucleotides are TGTGCCAGCAGCTTAATAGGAGGGCAGTTCACTGAAGCTTTCTTT.

This clonotype was picked up many times. The chain combines TRBV10-3 with TRBJ2-3; D unclear. V lost 6 bases and J lost 6, with 10 bases in between. CDR1 is ENHRY and CDR2 is SYGVKD in the germline V gene. CDR3 length: 12 residues. As DNA, the CDR3 is TGTGCCATCAGAGAGAGTACGGATACGCAGTATTTT. Its translation is CAIRESTDTQYF.

The chain recombines TRBV6-1 with TRBJ2-1, with D unclear. The CDR3 sequence is 11 residues long. The V gene lost 8 bases and the J gene lost 6 bases, with 8 bases spanning the gap. Germline CDR1 MNHNS, CDR2 SASEGT. Here the CDR3 DNA reads TGTGCCAGCCGAACTGCCAATGAGCAGTTCTTC. Translating gives CASRTANEQFF.

The chain has TRBV12-3 or TRBV12-4 and TRBJ2-7; a weak D match, TRBD1 (6 bases). V lost 4 bases and J 5 bases, leaving 9 bases between the germline ends. The CDR3 runs to 12 residues. The chain's CDR3 is CASSSYRDEQYF. CDR3 DNA: TGTGCCAGCAGTTCCTACAGGGACGAGCAGTACTTC.

The V gene is TRBV7-9, the J gene TRBJ1-2; D is ambiguous. Germline CDR1 is SEHNR and CDR2 is FQNEAQ (reference sequence). The V gene lost 3 bases and the J gene lost 3 bases, with 14 bases spanning the gap. The CDR3 extends over 15 amino acids. CDR3 protein: CASSFARVTHYGYTF. The CDR3 bases are TGTGCCAGCAGCTTCGCGCGAGTGACCCACTATGGCTACACCTTC. The whole variable domain, remainder taken from reference TRBV7-9 and TRBJ1-2, is DTGVSQNPRHKITKRGQNVTFRCDPISEHNRLYWYRQTLGQGPEFLTYFQNEAQLEKSRLLSDRFSAERPKGSFSTLEIQRTEQGDSAMYLCASSFARVTHYGYTFGSGTRLTVV.

This clonotype has ten or more counts. The J gene is TRBJ2-3, the V gene TRBV10-1; perhaps TRBD2 as D (5 bases). CDR1 is WNHNN, CDR2 SYGVQD, per germline (reference sequence). The germline V and J ends were trimmed by 3 bases and 3 bases, with 10 bases remaining between them. There are 14 residues in the CDR3. The CDR3 spells CASSDTGYTDTQYF. In DNA, the CDR3 is TGCGCCAGCAGTGATACGGGATATACAGATACGCAGTATTTT.

This clonotype came up a few times. The chain uses TRBV12-3 or TRBV12-4 and TRBJ2-1; D unclear. The CDR3 has 15 residues. V lost 4 bases and J 3 bases, leaving 13 bases between the germline ends. The CDR3 coding sequence is TGTGCCAGCAGTTCCTCTTGGGCTCACTACAATGAGCAGTTCTTC. Amino acids: CASSSSWAHYNEQFF.

This clonotype has a handful of counts. The rearrangement uses TRBV20-1 and TRBJ1-5, with unresolved D. V lost 3 bases and J 3 bases, leaving 9 bases between the germline ends. The CDR3 loop spans 13 amino acids. The germline V gene encodes CDR1 DFQATT and CDR2 SNEGSKA (reference sequence). CDR3: CSARLGYNQPQHF. CDR3 nucleotides: TGCAGTGCTAGGTTGGGTTACAATCAGCCCCAGCATTTT.

The chain recombines TRBV6-2 or TRBV6-3 with TRBJ2-5; 13 bases agree with TRBD2. From germline, CDR1 is MNHEY and CDR2 SVGEGT. The CDR3 covers 17 residues. Trimming took 5 bases from V and 2 from J; bases not matched to a gene: 8. The CDR3 DNA reads TGTGCCAGCAGTCCTCCGGGACTAGCGGGGAAGCAAGAGACCCAGTACTTC. Amino acid sequence: CASSPPGLAGKQETQYF.

This clonotype has a handful of counts. J is TRBJ2-1 and V is TRBV6-1; TRBD2 aligns across 7 bases. The CDR3 contains 14 residues. Per germline, CDR1 MNHNS and CDR2 SASEGT. Trimming cost V 10 bases and J 2 bases; bases outside gene matches: 8. The CDR3 loop is CATFRLAPYNEQFF. DNA of the CDR3: TGTGCCACTTTCCGACTAGCCCCCTACAATGAGCAGTTCTTC.

V gene TRBV7-2 combines with J gene TRBJ1-2; 7 positions match TRBD1. The CDR3 is 17 residues long. Trimming took 1 base from V and 4 from J; bases not matched to a gene: 12. Germline values: CDR1 SGHTA, CDR2 FQGNSA. The chain's CDR3 is CASSLGIGRGFGYGYTF. The CDR3 DNA sequence: TGTGCCAGCAGCTTAGGTATCGGCAGGGGGTTCGGCTATGGCTACACCTTC.

This clonotype was counted only a few times. This chain connects TRBV30 to TRBJ2-7, with 8 bases fitting TRBD1. V lost 0 bases and J lost 7; bases outside the gene matches: 8. Per germline, CDR1 GTSNPN and CDR2 SVGIG (reference sequence). CDR3 length equals 14 residues. The CDR3 region has the DNA TGTGCCTGGAGTGTGACAGGACAGGGACGTGAGCAGTACTTC. Its protein product is CAWSVTGQGREQYF.

Details on this clonotype: Germline and junction disagree at one end, which may indicate a read error. This chain uses TRBV7-3 with TRBJ2-3; 11 nucleotides match TRBD2. The CDR3 is 15 amino acids. Germline-derived CDR1 and CDR2 are SGHTA and FQGTGA. The CDR3 here is CASGLAGGGSGTQYF. For the CDR3, the DNA is TGTGCCAGCGGCTTAGCGGGGGGGGGCTCAGGTACGCAGTATTTT.

This clonotype came up many times. A read error may account for a junction end that differs from germline. This chain connects TRBV20-1 to TRBJ2-5; D is unresolved. Germline CDR1 and CDR2: DFQATT and SNEGSKA (reference sequence). The CDR3 spans 14 residues. The CDR3 sequence: CSVRDPVSQETQYF. CDR3 in DNA: TGCAGTGTTAGAGATCCGGTATCACAAGAGACCCAGTACTTC.

The V gene is TRBV7-9, the J gene TRBJ2-5; 14 nucleotides agree with TRBD2. There are 15 residues in the CDR3. Trimming cost V 5 bases and J 5 bases; bases outside gene matches: 4. The V gene's germline CDR1 is SEHNR and CDR2 FQNEAQ (reference sequence). The CDR3 loop is CASSPGLAGDETQYF. CDR3 sequence (DNA): TGTGCCAGCAGCCCGGGACTAGCGGGGGACGAGACCCAGTACTTC.

As concerns this clonotype: A much larger clone differs from this one at a single base, so this may be a read error. The chain has TRBV9 and TRBJ2-1, with D possibly matching TRBD2 (5 bases). The CDR3 sequence is 11 residues long. Germline values: CDR1 SGDLS, CDR2 YYNGEE. The CDR3 protein is CTSSGSSEQFF. The CDR3 coding sequence is TGTACCAGCAGCGGTAGTTCTGAGCAGTTCTTC.

This clonotype was counted between two and nine times. The chain couples TRBV12-3 or TRBV12-4 to TRBJ2-2; TRBD1 matches at 8 bases. Trimming removed 2 bases from V and 4 bases from J; junction bases left unmatched: 3. This CDR3 is built from 15 residues. CDR3 sequence (DNA): TGTGCCAGCAGTTTAAGACAGGGGAGCACCGGGGAGCTGTTTTTT. Protein sequence: CASSLRQGSTGELFF.